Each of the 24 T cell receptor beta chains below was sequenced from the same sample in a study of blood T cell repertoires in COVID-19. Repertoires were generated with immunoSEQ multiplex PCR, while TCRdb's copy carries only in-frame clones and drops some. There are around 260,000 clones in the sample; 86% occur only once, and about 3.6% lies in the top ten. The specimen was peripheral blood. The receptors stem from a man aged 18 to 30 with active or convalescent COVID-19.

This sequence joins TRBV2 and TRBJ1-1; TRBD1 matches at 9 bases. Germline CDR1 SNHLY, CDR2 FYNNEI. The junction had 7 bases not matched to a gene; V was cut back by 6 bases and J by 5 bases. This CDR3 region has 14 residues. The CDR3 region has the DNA TGTGCCAGCAGGGCCCGGGACAGGGTGACTGAAGCTTTCTTT. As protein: CASRARDRVTEAFF.

CDR3 region: CSVSSRDTRTYEQYF. CDR3 DNA: TGCAGCGTTAGTAGCAGGGACACTAGAACCTACGAGCAGTACTTC. The chain joins TRBV29-1 to TRBJ2-7; D might be TRBD1 (6 bases). The CDR3 runs to 15 residues. Germline values: CDR1 SQVTM, CDR2 ANQGSEA. V lost 5 bases and J 2 bases, leaving 19 bases between the germline ends.

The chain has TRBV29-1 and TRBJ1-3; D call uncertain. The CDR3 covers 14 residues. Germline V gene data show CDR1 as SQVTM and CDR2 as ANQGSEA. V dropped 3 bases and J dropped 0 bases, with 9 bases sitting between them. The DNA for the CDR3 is TGCAGCGTTGATGCGGGCAGCTCTGGAAACACCATATATTTT. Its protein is CSVDAGSSGNTIYF.

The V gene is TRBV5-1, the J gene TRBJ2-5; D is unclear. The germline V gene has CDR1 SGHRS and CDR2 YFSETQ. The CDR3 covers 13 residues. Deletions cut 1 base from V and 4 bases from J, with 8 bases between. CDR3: CASSLLAGETQYF. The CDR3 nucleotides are TGCGCCAGCAGCTTGCTTGCCGGAGAGACCCAGTACTTC. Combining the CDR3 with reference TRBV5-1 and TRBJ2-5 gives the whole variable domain KAGVTQTPRYLIKTRGQQVTLSCSPISGHRSVSWYQQTPGQGLQFLFEYFSETQRNKGNFPGRFSGRQFSNSRSEMNVSTLELGDSALYLCASSLLAGETQYFGPGTRLLVL.

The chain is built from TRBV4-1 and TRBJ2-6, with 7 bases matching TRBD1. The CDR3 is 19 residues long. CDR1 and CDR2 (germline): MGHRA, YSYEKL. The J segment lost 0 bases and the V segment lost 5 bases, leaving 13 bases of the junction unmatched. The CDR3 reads CASSYPGQQTSSGANVLTF. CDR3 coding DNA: TGCGCCAGCAGCTACCCGGGACAGCAAACTTCCTCTGGGGCCAACGTCCTGACTTTC.

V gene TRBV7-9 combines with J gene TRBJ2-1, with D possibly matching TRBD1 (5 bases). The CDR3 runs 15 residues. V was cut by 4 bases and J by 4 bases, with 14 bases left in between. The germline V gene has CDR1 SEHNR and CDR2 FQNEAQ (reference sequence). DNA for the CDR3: TGTGCCAGCAGCTGGCCCCGCACAGGTTACAATGAGCAGTTCTTC. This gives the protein CASSWPRTGYNEQFF.

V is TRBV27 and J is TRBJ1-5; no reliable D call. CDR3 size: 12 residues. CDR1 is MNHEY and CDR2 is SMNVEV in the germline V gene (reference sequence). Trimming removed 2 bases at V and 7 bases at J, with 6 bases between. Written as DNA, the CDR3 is TGTGCCAGCAGTTTAGTCGGGCAGCCCCAGCATTTT. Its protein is CASSLVGQPQHF.

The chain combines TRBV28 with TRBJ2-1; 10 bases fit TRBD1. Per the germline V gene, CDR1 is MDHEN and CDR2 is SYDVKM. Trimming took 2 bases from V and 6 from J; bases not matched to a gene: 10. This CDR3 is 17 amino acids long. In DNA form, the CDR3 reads TGTGCCAGCAGTTTAACCGTTCTCCGGGACAGGGGCAATGAGCAGTTCTTC. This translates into CASSLTVLRDRGNEQFF.

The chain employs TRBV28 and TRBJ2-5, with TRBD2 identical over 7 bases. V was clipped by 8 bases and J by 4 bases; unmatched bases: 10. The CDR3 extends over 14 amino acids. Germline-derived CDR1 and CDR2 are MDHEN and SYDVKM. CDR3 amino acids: CASGTRRERETQYF. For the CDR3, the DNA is TGTGCCAGCGGGACCCGGCGGGAGAGAGAGACCCAGTACTTC.

The CDR3 here is CASSQDTAGNYEQYF. CDR3 sequence (DNA): TGTGCCAGCAGCCAAGATACGGCGGGGAACTACGAGCAGTACTTC. The chain links TRBV14 to TRBJ2-7; tentatively, D is TRBD2 (6 bases). Trimming took off 0 bases at V and 3 bases at J, with 12 bases between the two ends. The V gene's germline CDR1 is SGHDN and CDR2 FVKESK. The CDR3 loop spans 15 amino acids. Full variable domain (outside the CDR3, taken from reference TRBV14 and TRBJ2-7): EAGVTQFPSHSVIEKGQTVTLRCDPISGHDNLYWYRRVMGKEIKFLLHFVKESKQDESGMPNNRFLAERTGGTYSTLKVQPAELEDSGVYFCASSQDTAGNYEQYFGPGTRLTVT.

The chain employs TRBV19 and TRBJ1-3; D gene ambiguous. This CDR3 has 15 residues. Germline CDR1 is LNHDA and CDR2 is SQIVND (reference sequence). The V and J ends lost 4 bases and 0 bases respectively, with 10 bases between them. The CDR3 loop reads CASSTYLSSGNTIYF. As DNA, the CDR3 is TGTGCCAGTAGTACGTACCTATCCTCTGGAAACACCATATATTTT.

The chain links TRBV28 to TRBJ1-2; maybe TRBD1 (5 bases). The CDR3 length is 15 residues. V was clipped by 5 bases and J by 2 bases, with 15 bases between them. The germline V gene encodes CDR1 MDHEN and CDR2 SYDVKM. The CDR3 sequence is CASSQTRQGNYGYTF. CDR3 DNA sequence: TGTGCCAGCAGTCAAACCCGCCAGGGCAACTATGGCTACACCTTC.

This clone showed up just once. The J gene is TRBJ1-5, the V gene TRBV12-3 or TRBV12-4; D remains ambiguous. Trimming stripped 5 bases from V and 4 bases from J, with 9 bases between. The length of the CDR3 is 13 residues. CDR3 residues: CASSLTINQPQHF. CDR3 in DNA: TGTGCCAGCAGTCTAACTATTAATCAGCCCCAGCATTTT.

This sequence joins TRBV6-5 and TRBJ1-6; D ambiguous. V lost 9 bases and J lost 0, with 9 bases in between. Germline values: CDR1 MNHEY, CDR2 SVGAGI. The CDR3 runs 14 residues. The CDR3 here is CASVSGSYNSPLHF. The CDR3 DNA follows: TGTGCCAGTGTGTCGGGCTCCTATAATTCACCCCTCCACTTT.

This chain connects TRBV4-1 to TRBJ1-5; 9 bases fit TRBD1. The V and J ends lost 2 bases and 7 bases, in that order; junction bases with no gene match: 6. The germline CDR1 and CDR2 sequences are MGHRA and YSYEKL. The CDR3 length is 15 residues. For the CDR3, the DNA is TGCGCCAGCAGCCAACCCGGGACAGGGCACCAGCCCCAGCATTTT. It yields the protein CASSQPGTGHQPQHF.

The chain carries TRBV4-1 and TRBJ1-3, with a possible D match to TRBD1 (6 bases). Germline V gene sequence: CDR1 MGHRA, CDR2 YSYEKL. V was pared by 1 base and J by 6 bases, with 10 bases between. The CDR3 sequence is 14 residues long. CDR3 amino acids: CASSQVTGQNTIYF. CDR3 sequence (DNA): TGCGCCAGCAGCCAAGTAACAGGGCAAAACACCATATATTTT.

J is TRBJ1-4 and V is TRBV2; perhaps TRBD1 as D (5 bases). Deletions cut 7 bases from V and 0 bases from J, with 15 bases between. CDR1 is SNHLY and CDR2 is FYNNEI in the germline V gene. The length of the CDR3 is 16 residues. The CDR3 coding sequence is TGTGCCAGCAAAGGAGGGACGCTCGCAACTAATGAAAAACTGTTTTTT. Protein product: CASKGGTLATNEKLFF.

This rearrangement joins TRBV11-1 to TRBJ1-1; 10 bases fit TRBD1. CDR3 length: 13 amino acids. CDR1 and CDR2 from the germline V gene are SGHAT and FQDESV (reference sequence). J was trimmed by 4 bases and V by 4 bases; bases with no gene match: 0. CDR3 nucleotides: TGTGCCAGCAGCTGGACAGGGGGCACTGAAGCTTTCTTT. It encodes CASSWTGGTEAFF.

CDR3 protein: CASSLEDKRRGYTF. Written as DNA, the CDR3 is TGTGCCAGCAGCTTGGAAGACAAAAGGAGGGGCTACACCTTC. J is TRBJ1-2 and V is TRBV5-4; D not resolved. CDR1 and CDR2 (germline): SGHNT, YYREEE (reference sequence). V lost 0 bases and J lost 8, with 14 bases in between. CDR3 size: 14 residues. Supplemented by reference TRBV5-4 and TRBJ1-2, the full variable domain reads ETGVTQSPTHLIKTRGQQVTLRCSSQSGHNTVSWYQQALGQGPQFIFQYYREEENGRGNFPPRFSGLQFPNYSSELNVNALELDDSALYLCASSLEDKRRGYTFGSGTRLTVV.

This chain's CDR3 is CASSFITGGNTEAFF. The CDR3 DNA sequence: TGTGCCAGCAGCTTCATTACAGGGGGGAACACTGAAGCTTTCTTT. V and J are TRBV5-4 and TRBJ1-1, with TRBD1 matching 8 bases. Germline trimming cut 2 bases from V and 1 base from J; bases unmatched to any gene: 4. CDR1 and CDR2 (germline): SGHNT, YYREEE (reference sequence). This CDR3 comprises 15 residues.

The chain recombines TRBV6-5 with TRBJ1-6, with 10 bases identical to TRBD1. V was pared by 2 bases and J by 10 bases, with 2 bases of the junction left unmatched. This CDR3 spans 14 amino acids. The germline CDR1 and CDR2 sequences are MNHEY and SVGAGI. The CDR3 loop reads CASSYGQGGSPLHF. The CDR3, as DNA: TGTGCCAGCAGTTACGGACAGGGGGGGTCACCCCTCCACTTT.

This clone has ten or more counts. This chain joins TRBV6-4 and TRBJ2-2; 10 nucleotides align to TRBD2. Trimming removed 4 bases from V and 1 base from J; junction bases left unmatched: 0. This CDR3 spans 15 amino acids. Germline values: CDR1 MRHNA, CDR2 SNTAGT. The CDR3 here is CASSGTSGNTGELFF. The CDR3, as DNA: TGTGCCAGCAGTGGGACTAGCGGGAACACCGGGGAGCTGTTTTTT.

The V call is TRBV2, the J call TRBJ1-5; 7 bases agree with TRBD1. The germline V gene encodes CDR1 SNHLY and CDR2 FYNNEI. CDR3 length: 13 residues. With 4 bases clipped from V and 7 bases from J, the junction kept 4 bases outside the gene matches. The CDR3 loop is CASSGQGRQPQHF. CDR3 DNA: TGTGCCAGCAGTGGACAGGGTCGACAGCCCCAGCATTTT.

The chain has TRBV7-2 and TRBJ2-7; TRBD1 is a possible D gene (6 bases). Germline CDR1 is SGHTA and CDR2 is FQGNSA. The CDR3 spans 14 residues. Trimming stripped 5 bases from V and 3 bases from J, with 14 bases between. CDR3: CASSQLTGYYEQYF. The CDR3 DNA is TGTGCCAGCAGCCAGCTCACAGGGTACTACGAGCAGTACTTC.